This record concerns one T cell receptor (beta chain) sequence. Its antigen is undetermined. This may stem from a read error, because a much larger clone lies one nucleotide away. The CDR3 is 13 residues long. Germline V CDR1 and CDR2: SQVTM, ANQGSEA. V dropped 6 bases and J dropped 2 bases, with 13 bases sitting between them. The sample comes from a study of blood T cells in healthy people across ages. General study results and limits: Lack of knowledge of donor CMV status possibly confounded expanded clonotype changes.

Alongside a J-beta primer mix, a sample-barcoded 5' primer served in a second PCR lasting roughly 6 to 11 cycles. TCRdb re-called the 5' RACE reads through MiXCR, storing one row per CDR3 protein. The sample has hundreds of thousands of distinct CDR3 sequences; roughly 41% are singletons. Investigators took 8.5 to 10 milliliters of peripheral blood from every donor. Extraction of total RNA produced a minimum of 5 micrograms from each sample. Sample: blood. The gene calls are TRBV29-1 and TRBJ2-5; D is possibly TRBD2 (5 bases). The clonotype was recovered from a woman aged 55-75 years in good health. CDR3 sequence (DNA): TGCAGCGTCCATGACACTAGACAAGAGACCCAGTACTTC. Its protein is CSVHDTRQETQYF.